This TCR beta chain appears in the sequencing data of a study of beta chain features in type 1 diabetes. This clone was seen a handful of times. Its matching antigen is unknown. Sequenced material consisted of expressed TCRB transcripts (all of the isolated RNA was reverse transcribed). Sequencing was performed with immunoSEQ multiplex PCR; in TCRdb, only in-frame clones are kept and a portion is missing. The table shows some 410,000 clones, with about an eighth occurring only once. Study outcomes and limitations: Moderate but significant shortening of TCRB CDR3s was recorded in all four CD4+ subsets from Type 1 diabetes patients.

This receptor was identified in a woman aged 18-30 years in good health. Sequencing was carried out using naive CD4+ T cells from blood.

The CDR3 DNA reads TGCGCCAGCAGCCAAGTTGTCCGGTCGGGCACAGATACGCAGTATTTT. It specifies CASSQVVRSGTDTQYF. This chain joins TRBV4-1 and TRBJ2-3; D is uncertain. CDR3 length equals 16 residues. V dropped 1 base and J dropped 1 base, with 12 bases sitting between them. CDR1 and CDR2 from the germline V gene are MGHRA and YSYEKL.